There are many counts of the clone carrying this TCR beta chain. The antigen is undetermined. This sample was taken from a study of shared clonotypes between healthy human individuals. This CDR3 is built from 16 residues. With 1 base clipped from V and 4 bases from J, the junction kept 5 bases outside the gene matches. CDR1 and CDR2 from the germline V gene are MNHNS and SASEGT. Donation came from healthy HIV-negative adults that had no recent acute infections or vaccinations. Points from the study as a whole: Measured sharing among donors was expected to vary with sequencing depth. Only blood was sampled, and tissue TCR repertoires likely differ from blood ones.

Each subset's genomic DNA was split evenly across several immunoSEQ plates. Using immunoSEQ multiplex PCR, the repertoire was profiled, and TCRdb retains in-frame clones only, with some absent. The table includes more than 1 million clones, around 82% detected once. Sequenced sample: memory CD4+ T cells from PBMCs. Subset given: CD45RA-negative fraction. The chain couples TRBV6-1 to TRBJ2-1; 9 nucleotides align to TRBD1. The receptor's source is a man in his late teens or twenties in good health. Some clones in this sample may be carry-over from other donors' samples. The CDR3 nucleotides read TGTGCCAGCAGTGAAGAGTGGGGACAGGGTTACAATGAGCAGTTCTTC. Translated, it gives CASSEEWGQGYNEQFF.